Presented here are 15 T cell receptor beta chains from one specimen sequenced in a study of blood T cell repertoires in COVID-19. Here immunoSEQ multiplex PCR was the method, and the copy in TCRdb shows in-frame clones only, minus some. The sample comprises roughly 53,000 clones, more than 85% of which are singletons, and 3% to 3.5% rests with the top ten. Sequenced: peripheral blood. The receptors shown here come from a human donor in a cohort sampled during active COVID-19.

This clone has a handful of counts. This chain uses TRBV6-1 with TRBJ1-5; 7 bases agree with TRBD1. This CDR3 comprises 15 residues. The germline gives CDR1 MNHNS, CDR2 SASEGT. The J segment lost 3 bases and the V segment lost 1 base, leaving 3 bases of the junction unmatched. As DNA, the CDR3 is TGTGCCAGCAGTGAAGGGCAGGGGGTCAATCAGCCCCAGCATTTT. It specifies CASSEGQGVNQPQHF.

CDR3 region: CASTLSRGGNYGYTF. In nucleotides, the CDR3 is TGTGCCAGCACCCTTTCGAGGGGGGGAAACTATGGCTACACCTTC. The rearrangement uses TRBV2 and TRBJ1-2, with D possibly matching TRBD1 (6 bases). This CDR3 is built from 15 residues. Trimming stripped 7 bases from V and 2 bases from J, with 17 bases between. From germline, CDR1 is SNHLY and CDR2 FYNNEI.

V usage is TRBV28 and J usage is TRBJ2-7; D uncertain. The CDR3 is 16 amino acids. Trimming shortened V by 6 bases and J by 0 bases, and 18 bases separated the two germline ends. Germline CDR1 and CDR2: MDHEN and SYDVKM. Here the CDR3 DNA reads TGTGCCAGCAGCGTCCCATCCGGTTTGAGCTCCTACGAGCAGTACTTC. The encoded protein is CASSVPSGLSSYEQYF.

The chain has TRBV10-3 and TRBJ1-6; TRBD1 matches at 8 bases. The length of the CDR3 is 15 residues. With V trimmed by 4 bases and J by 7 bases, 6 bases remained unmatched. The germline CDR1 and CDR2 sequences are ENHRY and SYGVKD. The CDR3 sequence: CAISGGQGGNSPLHF. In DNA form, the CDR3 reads TGTGCCATCAGTGGCGGACAGGGCGGCAATTCACCCCTCCACTTT.

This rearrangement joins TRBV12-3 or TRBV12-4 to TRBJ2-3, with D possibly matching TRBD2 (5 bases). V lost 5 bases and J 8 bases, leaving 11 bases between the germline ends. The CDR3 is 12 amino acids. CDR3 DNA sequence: TGTGCCAGCAGTGGGAAAGGAGGTACGCAGTATTTT. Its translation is CASSGKGGTQYF.

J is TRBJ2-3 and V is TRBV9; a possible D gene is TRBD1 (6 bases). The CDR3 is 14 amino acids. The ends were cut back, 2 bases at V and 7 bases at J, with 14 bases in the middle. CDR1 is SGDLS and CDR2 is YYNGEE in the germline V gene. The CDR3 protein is CASSVSRGQNTQYF. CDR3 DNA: TGTGCCAGCAGCGTCTCCCGGGGACAAAATACGCAGTATTTT.

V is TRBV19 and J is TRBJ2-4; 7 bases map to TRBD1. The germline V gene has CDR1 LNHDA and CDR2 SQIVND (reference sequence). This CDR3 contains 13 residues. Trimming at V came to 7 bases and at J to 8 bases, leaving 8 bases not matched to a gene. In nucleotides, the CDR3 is TGTGCCAGTAATACGGGACAGCTAGACATTCAGTACTTC. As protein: CASNTGQLDIQYF. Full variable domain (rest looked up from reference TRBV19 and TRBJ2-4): DGGITQSPKYLFRKEGQNVTLSCEQNLNHDAMYWYRQDPGQGLRLIYYSQIVNDFQKGDIAEGYSVSREKKESFPLTVTSAQKNPTAFYLCASNTGQLDIQYFGAGTRLSVL.

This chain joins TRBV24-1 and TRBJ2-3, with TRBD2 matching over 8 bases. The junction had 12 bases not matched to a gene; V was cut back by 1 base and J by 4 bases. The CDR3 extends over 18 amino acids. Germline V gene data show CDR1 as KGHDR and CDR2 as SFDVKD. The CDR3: CATSDFGTSGGSSDTQYF. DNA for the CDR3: TGTGCCACCAGTGATTTTGGAACCAGCGGGGGTTCATCAGATACGCAGTATTTT.

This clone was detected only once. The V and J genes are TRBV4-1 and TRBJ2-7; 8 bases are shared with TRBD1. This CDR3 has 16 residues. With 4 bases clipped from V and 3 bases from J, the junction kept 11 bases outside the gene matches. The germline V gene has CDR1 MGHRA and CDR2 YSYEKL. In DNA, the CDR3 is TGCGCCAGCAGCCCCAGCGAGGGCGGGACAGGCTACGAGCAGTACGTC. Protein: CASSPSEGGTGYEQYV.

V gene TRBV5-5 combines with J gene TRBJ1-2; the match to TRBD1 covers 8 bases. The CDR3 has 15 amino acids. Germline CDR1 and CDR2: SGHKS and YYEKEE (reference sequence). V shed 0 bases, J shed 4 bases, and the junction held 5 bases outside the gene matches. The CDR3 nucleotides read TGTGCCAGCAGCTTGGGGGACAGGAAATTCTATGGCTACACCTTC. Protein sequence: CASSLGDRKFYGYTF.

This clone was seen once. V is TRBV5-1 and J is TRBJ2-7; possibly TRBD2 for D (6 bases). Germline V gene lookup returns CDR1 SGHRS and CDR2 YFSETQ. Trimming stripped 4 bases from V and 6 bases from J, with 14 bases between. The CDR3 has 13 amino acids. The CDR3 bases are TGCGCCAGCAGCCTTCCCCAGGGAGGCGAGCAGTACTTC. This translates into CASSLPQGGEQYF.

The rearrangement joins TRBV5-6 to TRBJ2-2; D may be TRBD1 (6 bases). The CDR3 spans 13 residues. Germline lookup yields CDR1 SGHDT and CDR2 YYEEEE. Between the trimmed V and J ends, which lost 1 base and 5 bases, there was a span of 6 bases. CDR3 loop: CASSLTGTGELFF. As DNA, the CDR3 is TGTGCCAGCAGCTTGACAGGGACCGGGGAGCTGTTTTTT.

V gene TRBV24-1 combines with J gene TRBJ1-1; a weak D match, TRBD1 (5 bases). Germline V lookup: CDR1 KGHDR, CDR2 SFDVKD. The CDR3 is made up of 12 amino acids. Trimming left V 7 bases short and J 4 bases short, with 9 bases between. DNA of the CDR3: TGTGCCACCAGGAACGGGGGCACTGAAGCTTTCTTT. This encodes CATRNGGTEAFF.

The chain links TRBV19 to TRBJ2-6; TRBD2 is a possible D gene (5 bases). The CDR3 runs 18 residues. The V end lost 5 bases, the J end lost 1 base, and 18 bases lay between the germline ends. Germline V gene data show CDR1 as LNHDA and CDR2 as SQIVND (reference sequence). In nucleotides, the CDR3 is TGTGCCAGTAGTCCATTCCCGGGATACGCTTCTGGGGCCAACGTCCTGACTTTC. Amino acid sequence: CASSPFPGYASGANVLTF.

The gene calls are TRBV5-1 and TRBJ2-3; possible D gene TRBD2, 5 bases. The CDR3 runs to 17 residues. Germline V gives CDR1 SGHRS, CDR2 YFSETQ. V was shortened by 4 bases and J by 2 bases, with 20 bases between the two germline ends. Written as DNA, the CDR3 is TGCGCCAGCAGCCCGAGGGCTAACTCGGGAATCACAGATACGCAGTATTTT. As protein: CASSPRANSGITDTQYF.